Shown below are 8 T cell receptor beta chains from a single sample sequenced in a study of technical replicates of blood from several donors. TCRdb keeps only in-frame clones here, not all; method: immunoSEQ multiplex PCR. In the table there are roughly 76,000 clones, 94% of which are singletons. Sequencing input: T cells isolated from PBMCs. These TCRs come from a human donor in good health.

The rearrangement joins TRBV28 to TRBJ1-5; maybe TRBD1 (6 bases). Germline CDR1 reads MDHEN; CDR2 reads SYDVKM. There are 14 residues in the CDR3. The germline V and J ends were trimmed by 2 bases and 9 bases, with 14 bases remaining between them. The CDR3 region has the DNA TGTGCCAGCAGTTTAGTAGGAACAGGGCCGCCCCAGCATTTT. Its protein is CASSLVGTGPPQHF.

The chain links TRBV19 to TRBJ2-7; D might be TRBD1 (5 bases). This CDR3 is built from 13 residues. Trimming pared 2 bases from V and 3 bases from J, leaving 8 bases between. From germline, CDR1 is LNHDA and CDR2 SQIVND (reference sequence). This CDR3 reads CASSIRQNYEQYF. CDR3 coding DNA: TGTGCCAGTAGTATACGACAGAACTACGAGCAGTACTTC.

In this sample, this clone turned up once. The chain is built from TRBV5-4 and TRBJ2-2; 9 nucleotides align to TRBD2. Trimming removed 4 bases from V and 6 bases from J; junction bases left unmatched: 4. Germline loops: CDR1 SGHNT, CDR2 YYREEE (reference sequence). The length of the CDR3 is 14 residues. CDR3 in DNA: TGTGCCAGCAGCCAGGTAGCGGGAGCCGGGGAGCTGTTTTTT. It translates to CASSQVAGAGELFF.

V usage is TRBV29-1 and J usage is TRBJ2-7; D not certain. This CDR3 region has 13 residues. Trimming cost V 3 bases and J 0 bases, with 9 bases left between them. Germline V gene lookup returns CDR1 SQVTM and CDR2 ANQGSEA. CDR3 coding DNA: TGCAGCGTTGAGAAGACTGGCTCCTACGAGCAGTACTTC. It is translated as CSVEKTGSYEQYF.

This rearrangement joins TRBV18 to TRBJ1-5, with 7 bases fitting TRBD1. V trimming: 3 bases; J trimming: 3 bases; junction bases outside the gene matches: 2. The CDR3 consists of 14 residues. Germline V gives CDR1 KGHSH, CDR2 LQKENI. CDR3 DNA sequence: TGTGCCAGCTCACCCGGACAGGTCAATCAGCCCCAGCATTTT. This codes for CASSPGQVNQPQHF.

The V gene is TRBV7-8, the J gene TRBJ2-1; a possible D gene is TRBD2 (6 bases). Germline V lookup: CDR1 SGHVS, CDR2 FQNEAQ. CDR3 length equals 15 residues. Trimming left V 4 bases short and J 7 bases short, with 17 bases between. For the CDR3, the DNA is TGTGCCAGCAGCTGGCTCGGGACTCCAGCTAATGAGCAGTTCTTC. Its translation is CASSWLGTPANEQFF.

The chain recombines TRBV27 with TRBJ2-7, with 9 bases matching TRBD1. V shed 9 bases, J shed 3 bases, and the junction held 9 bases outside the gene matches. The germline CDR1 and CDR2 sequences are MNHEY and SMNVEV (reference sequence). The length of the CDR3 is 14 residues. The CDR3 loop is CASGAGTGIYEQYF. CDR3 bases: TGTGCCAGTGGGGCCGGGACAGGGATCTACGAGCAGTACTTC.

CDR3: CAISESTGSNQPQHF. DNA for the CDR3: TGTGCCATCAGTGAGTCGACTGGGAGCAATCAGCCCCAGCATTTT. This chain connects TRBV10-3 to TRBJ1-5; D unresolved. CDR1 and CDR2 (germline): ENHRY, SYGVKD. This CDR3 has 15 amino acids. The V end was cut by 0 bases, the J end by 1 base, with 7 bases between.